The 14 T cell receptor beta chains reported below all come from one sample, sequenced in a study of T cells in Graves' hyperthyroidism and ophthalmopathy (dated by TCRdb to between 2019 and 2020). Libraries were prepared through multiplex PCR. The instrument given in TCRdb is Illumina HiSeq 2000. The TCR beta CDR3 regions were amplified from the RNA transcripts. The TCR CDR3 was subjected to a first round of RT-PCR using the HTBI primer set and the Qiagen OneStep RT-PCR kit. TCRdb cleaned the public reads at Q25 with fastp, built clones with MiXCR and kept in-frame beta chains. A single entry per CDR3 protein holds the most common genes and DNA from its merged rows. The sample has 530,000 or so distinct CDR3 sequences on record, about 15% of them singletons. The ten largest clones add up to 15% to 20% of the sample. The sequencing sample was made of blood. The receptors stem from a woman aged 18-30 years with Graves' ophthalmopathy.

This clonotype was picked up many times. V gene TRBV12-3 or TRBV12-4 combines with J gene TRBJ2-1, with 8 bases identical to TRBD2. The CDR3 runs to 18 residues. V shed 6 bases and J 7 bases; nucleotides not matched to a gene: 20. Here the CDR3 reads CASSPLRATSGRRNEQFF. CDR3 DNA sequence: TGTGCCAGCAGCCCCCTACGGGCCACCAGCGGGAGAAGGAATGAGCAGTTCTTC.

CDR3 in amino acids: CASSSGGAGAYEQYF. In nucleotides, the CDR3 is TGTGCCAGCAGCTCTGGTGGAGCGGGGGCCTACGAGCAGTACTTC. The J gene is TRBJ2-7, the V gene TRBV7-2, with 8 nucleotides matching TRBD2. The CDR3 runs 15 residues. In germline, CDR1 is SGHTA, CDR2 FQGNSA. The V segment lost 4 bases and the J segment 2 bases; nucleotides outside the gene matches: 7. Based on the CDR3 plus reference TRBV7-2 and TRBJ2-7, the full variable domain is GAGVSQSPSNKVTEKGKDVELRCDPISGHTALYWYRQSLGQGLEFLIYFQGNSAPDKSGLPSDRFSAERTGGSVSTLTIQRTQQEDSAVYLCASSSGGAGAYEQYFGPGTRLTVT.

The chain combines TRBV7-9 with TRBJ1-4; D is perhaps TRBD1 (5 bases). The length of the CDR3 is 16 residues. Germline CDR1 reads SEHNR; CDR2 reads FQNEAQ (reference sequence). Trimming pared 2 bases from V and 0 bases from J, leaving 10 bases between. CDR3 in amino acids: CASSLFEGATNEKLFF. The CDR3 region has the DNA TGTGCCAGCAGCTTATTCGAAGGGGCAACTAATGAAAAACTGTTTTTT.

The V call is TRBV6-1, the J call TRBJ2-3, with D tentatively TRBD2 (5 bases). Looked up from germline, CDR1 is MNHNS and CDR2 is SASEGT. The CDR3 is made up of 15 amino acids. Between the trimmed V and J ends, which lost 6 bases and 4 bases, there was a span of 17 bases. Here the CDR3 reads CASSIPGPGADTQYF. The CDR3 region has the DNA TGTGCCAGCAGCATCCCGGGCCCCGGGGCAGATACGCAGTATTTT.

V gene TRBV6-1 combines with J gene TRBJ2-6, with D perhaps TRBD1 (6 bases). V lost 8 bases to trimming and J lost 0 bases, with 17 bases between them. The germline CDR1 and CDR2 sequences are MNHNS and SASEGT. CDR3 length: 17 residues. Written as DNA, the CDR3 is TGTGCCAGCGGAGCGACAGGATTGTCCTCTGGGGCCAACGTCCTGACTTTC. The encoded protein is CASGATGLSSGANVLTF.

This clonotype showed up many times. The V call is TRBV28, the J call TRBJ1-1, with 9 bases that match TRBD1. With V trimmed by 5 bases and J by 5 bases, 9 bases remained unmatched. The germline V gene encodes CDR1 MDHEN and CDR2 SYDVKM. The CDR3 is 15 residues long. CDR3 in amino acids: CASSVRQGVRTEAFF. CDR3 DNA sequence: TGTGCCAGCAGTGTAAGACAGGGGGTGAGGACTGAAGCTTTCTTT.

This clonotype was picked up many times. This sequence joins TRBV15 and TRBJ1-2; D is ambiguous. Per germline, CDR1 LNHNV and CDR2 YYDKDF (reference sequence). The CDR3 has 14 amino acids. Trimming shortened V by 4 bases and J by 8 bases, and 17 bases separated the two germline ends. This CDR3 reads CATSTSLRESGYTF. CDR3 nucleotide sequence: TGTGCCACCAGCACCTCCCTCCGGGAGTCGGGCTACACCTTC.

In this sample, this clonotype turned up a few times. This chain connects TRBV30 to TRBJ2-1; 7 bases map to TRBD2. The CDR3 loop spans 16 amino acids. Germline CDR1 and CDR2: GTSNPN and SVGIG (reference sequence). The V and J ends lost 2 bases and 5 bases, in that order; junction bases with no gene match: 12. CDR3 DNA sequence: TGTGCCTGGAGTTACAGTCAGCGGGGAGCTAACAATGAGCAGTTCTTC. Its translation is CAWSYSQRGANNEQFF.

V and J are TRBV9 and TRBJ2-2, with no clear D. Germline V gene sequence: CDR1 SGDLS, CDR2 YYNGEE. This CDR3 has 15 amino acids. V was cut by 1 base and J by 0 bases, with 7 bases left in between. CDR3: CASSVPRANTGELFF. The CDR3 DNA sequence: TGTGCCAGCAGCGTACCACGGGCGAACACCGGGGAGCTGTTTTTT. The full variable domain, its missing parts supplied by reference TRBV9 and TRBJ2-2, is DSGVTQTPKHLITATGQRVTLRCSPRSGDLSVYWYQQSLDQGLQFLIQYYNGEERAKGNILERFSAQQFPDLHSELNLSSLELGDSALYFCASSVPRANTGELFFGEGSRLTVL.

The gene calls are TRBV10-3 and TRBJ2-3; TRBD2 matches 13 bases. V lost 5 bases and J lost 2; bases outside the gene matches: 4. Per the germline V gene, CDR1 is ENHRY and CDR2 is SYGVKD. CDR3 length: 16 amino acids. CDR3 loop: CAISLGLAGNTDTQYF. The CDR3, as DNA: TGTGCCATCAGTTTGGGACTAGCGGGAAACACAGATACGCAGTATTTT.

This chain connects TRBV4-3 to TRBJ2-1; TRBD2 agrees at 12 bases. Germline CDR1 and CDR2: LGHNA and YSLEER. V shed 2 bases and J 9 bases; nucleotides not matched to a gene: 11. This CDR3 has 17 amino acids. Here the CDR3 reads CASSQSHLAGGFREQFF. The CDR3 DNA reads TGCGCCAGCAGCCAATCCCACCTAGCGGGAGGGTTCCGTGAGCAGTTCTTC.

Ten or more counts support this clonotype. The V call is TRBV3-1, the J call TRBJ1-4, with D possibly matching TRBD1 (5 bases). CDR1 LGHDT and CDR2 YNNKEL come from the germline V gene (reference sequence). V was trimmed by 2 bases and J by 10 bases, leaving 8 bases between them. This CDR3 has 12 residues. The CDR3 sequence: CASSQQRGKLFF. CDR3 DNA sequence: TGTGCCAGCAGCCAACAGAGGGGAAAACTGTTTTTT.

This clonotype was seen at least ten times. The rearrangement joins TRBV2 to TRBJ1-1; 11 bases align to TRBD1. The CDR3 has 15 amino acids. The germline V gene encodes CDR1 SNHLY and CDR2 FYNNEI. Trimming took 6 bases from V and 4 from J; bases not matched to a gene: 7. The CDR3 nucleotides read TGTGCCAGCAGCGAGGACAGGGGGCAATTCACTGAAGCTTTCTTT. It is translated as CASSEDRGQFTEAFF. Drawing the rest from reference TRBV2 and TRBJ1-1, the complete variable domain is EPEVTQTPSHQVTQMGQEVILRCVPISNHLYFYWYRQILGQKVEFLVSFYNNEISEKSEIFDDQFSVERPDGSNFTLKIRSTKLEDSAMYFCASSEDRGQFTEAFFGQGTRLTVV.

This clonotype was seen only a few times. The chain is built from TRBV14 and TRBJ2-1; D is ambiguous. Germline loops: CDR1 SGHDN, CDR2 FVKESK. CDR3 length: 11 residues. V dropped 2 bases and J dropped 10 bases, with 6 bases sitting between them. DNA for the CDR3: TGTGCCAGCAGCCAAAATAACGAGCAGTTCTTC. This encodes CASSQNNEQFF.